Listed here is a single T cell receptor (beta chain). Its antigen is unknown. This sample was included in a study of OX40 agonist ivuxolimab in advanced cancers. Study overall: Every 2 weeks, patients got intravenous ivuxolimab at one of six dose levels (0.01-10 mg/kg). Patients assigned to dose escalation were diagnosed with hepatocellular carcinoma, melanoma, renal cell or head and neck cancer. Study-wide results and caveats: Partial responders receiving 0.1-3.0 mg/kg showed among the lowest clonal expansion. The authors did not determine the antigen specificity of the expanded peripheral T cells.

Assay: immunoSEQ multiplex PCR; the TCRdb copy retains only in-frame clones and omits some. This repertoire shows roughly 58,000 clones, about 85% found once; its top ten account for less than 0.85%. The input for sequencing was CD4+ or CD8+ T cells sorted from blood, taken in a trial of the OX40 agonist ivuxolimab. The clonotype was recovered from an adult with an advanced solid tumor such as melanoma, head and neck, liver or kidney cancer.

CDR3 sequence reads: CAWSPDRGANYGYTF. CDR3 nucleotide sequence: TGTGCCTGGAGTCCCGATCGGGGAGCCAACTATGGCTACACCTTC. J is TRBJ1-2 and V is TRBV30, with unresolved D. Trimming cost V 2 bases and J 2 bases, with 15 bases left between them. The CDR3 is 15 residues long. Germline-derived CDR1 and CDR2 are GTSNPN and SVGIG (reference sequence).